This T cell receptor (beta chain) was recovered during a study of molecular identifiers for immune sequencing clone quantification listed by TCRdb under 2018. Broadly, across the study: In a replicate experiment, RNA from approximately 22,000 or 94,000 naive CD8 T cells was split into five aliquots, four of which were sequenced. CD8 T cells were used in a methods study to benchmark molecular-identifier clustering-based TCR repertoire sequencing (MIDCIRS) and TCR RNA copy counting.

What the work shows at the level of the full study, not this receptor alone: Spiked-in Jurkat TCR RNA equal to a single cell's worth was reported to be detectable even within 1,100,000 naive CD8 T cells. In CMV-specific effector cells, clones with more than 20 RNA copies accounted for over 99% of molecules, whereas in naive cells such clones accounted for under 1%. When barcode sub-clustering was not used, chimeric consensus sequences inflated TCR diversity, with chimeras reaching as high as 47%. Identical TCR molecules sharing a barcode could cause highly expanded clone sizes to be underestimated. Spiked-in Jurkat TCR RNA (10 copies' worth), which is not part of the donor repertoire, was contained in the naive libraries. Roughly 3 recovered TCR RNA copies per cell were obtained by modeling, versus about 10 by digital PCR, implying a capture efficiency of approximately 27%.

The receptor library was made with PCR. Sequencing was carried out with a NextSeq 500. Bulk TCR libraries were generated as previously described, with the TCR primers listed in Table S5 used. The Qiagen AllPrep DNA/RNA kit was used to purify total RNA. Reads from multiple sequencing runs of the same library were pooled before analysis. Regarding the original processing steps: Reads were retained only if an exact TCR constant sequence was present, and the retained reads were trimmed to 150 nt and grouped according to their 12-nt molecular barcodes. Reads inside each barcode group were sub-clustered using a 15% Levenshtein threshold, and a quality-weighted consensus sequence was constructed for each RNA molecule. Non-functional sequences were removed, as were lower-count sequences one edit away from another. Based on fitting two negative binomial distributions, any barcode sub-cluster with under 20% of the maximum read count was discarded. TCRdb took the public reads, trimmed them with fastp at Q25, ran MiXCR for clone calling and kept in-frame beta chains. Merged by CDR3 protein, the rows form single entries marked with the most common genes and DNA. In this record, the V and J calls reflect TCRdb's handling and not the investigators' own analysis. The sample table lists roughly 630,000 distinct CDR3 sequences, around 25% of them with a count of one. The ten top clones hold approximately 0.75% of the sample.

Note on this clonotype: The clone's antigen remains unknown. The sample holds no much larger clone one base away, and base qualities are not on file.

V lost 1 base and J lost 2 bases; the stretch between them is 12 bases long. Reading from cysteine to phenylalanine, the CDR3 counts 15 amino acids. This entry keeps only the CDR3 DNA: 45 bases, framed from base 1. Sequences SEHNR (CDR1) and FQNEAQ (CDR2) are obtained from the germline V gene (reference sequence). Naive CD8 T cell libraries were made from approximately 20,000 to 1,000,000 sorted cells using 10%, 30% or 50% of purified RNA. On a BD FACSAria II, naive CD8 T cells were FACS-sorted as CD8+CD4-CCR7+CD45RA+ and collected into RLT Plus buffer. To test detection sensitivity, Jurkat RNA equal to approximately 10 TCR copies was added to samples of 20,000-1,000,000 naive CD8 T cells. Enrichment of CD8 T cells was performed with RosetteSep CD8+ T Cell Enrichment Cocktail and Ficoll-Paque, after which ACK red cell lysis was carried out.

The TCR originated in a human donor in good health. Some libraries in this study had Jurkat cell RNA spiked in. Sequencing was carried out using naive CD8+ T cells from blood, with Jurkat cell RNA spiked in. The cell subset or site label here, explained by the study, means: FACS-sorted CD8+CD4-CCR7+CD45RA+ naive T cells. The chain was built from TRBV7-9 and TRBJ2-7, and perhaps TRBD1 as D gene, on 5 matching bases. The nucleotide sequence reads TGTGCCAGCAGCTTAGACACAGGTGCGACCTACGAGCAGTACTTC. Translated, it gives CASSLDTGATYEQYF.